This T cell receptor beta chain was sequenced in a study of post-analysis software for immune sequencing data. Study-wide background: Clinical courses comprised relapsing-remitting, secondary progressive and progressive-relapsing multiple sclerosis. Findings and caveats of the study: In patients, about 5 TRBV segments were more frequent than in controls, with TRBV5-6, TRBV5-1 and TRBV20-1 among them. The F measure placed samples prepared in the same batch into strongly shared clusters.

The CDR3 sequence is 17 residues long. CDR1 and CDR2 (germline): LNHNV, YYDKDF (reference sequence). Germline trimming cut 1 base from V and 5 bases from J; bases unmatched to any gene: 10. Sequencing libraries made from TCR beta cDNA carried unique molecular identifiers. TCRdb fed the PCR reads into MiXCR, producing one record per CDR3 protein. The sample lists almost 700,000 distinct CDR3 sequences, over 45% occurring once. As regards this clonotype: Antigen: not known.

The chain is built from TRBV15 and TRBJ2-1; the match to TRBD2 covers 8 bases. Sequencing was done on a sample of blood. The source is a girl aged 2 to 9 with multiple sclerosis. The CDR3 nucleotides read TGTGCCACCAGCAGAGTTAGCGGGGTAATTATTAACAATGAGCAGTTCTTC. Its protein product is CATSRVSGVIINNEQFF.